The clone carrying this TCR beta chain was found a few times. Source study methods: Reference gene primer amplification yielded estimated nucleated cell counts. Assay used: immunoSEQ multiplex PCR; TCRdb lists only in-frame clones, some missing. V and J calls and clone size are as listed in that table; D and trimming were resolved from the DNA. This table has approximately 140,000 clones, about 91% appearing once. The sample originates from a study of blood T cell repertoires in COVID-19. Study-level background: T cells, B-cell-depleted T cells, or PBMCs supplied cDNA or gDNA.

This CDR3 is 16 amino acids long. Trimming removed 5 bases from V and 0 bases from J, with 16 bases in between. Germline CDR1 reads MDHEN; CDR2 reads SYDVKM. Sequencing input: peripheral blood. The TCR originated in a woman between 55 and 75 years old with acute or convalescent COVID-19. This chain uses TRBV28 with TRBJ1-2; D possibly corresponds to TRBD1 (6 bases). CDR3 sequence (DNA): TGTGCCAGCAGTGAGCTGACAGGAATTCCTAACTATGGCTACACCTTC. Amino acids: CASSELTGIPNYGYTF.